This T cell receptor (beta chain) was profiled in a study of cytomegalovirus exposure and HLA in healthy donors (dated by TCRdb to the late 2010s). Regarding the research as a whole: According to a later analysis, one platform produced both the 120 validation repertoires and the 666 repertoires of the first cohort. Along with the roughly 670-subject first cohort, a separate validation cohort of over 90 different subjects was used. The aim of the study was to test whether cataloging public T cell receptors could identify signatures of past pathogen exposure. High-throughput TCR immunosequencing, statistical association of individual TCRs with disease status, and machine learning were combined to predict cytomegalovirus infection status.

Receptor amplification or capture employed the immunoSEQ multiplex PCR assay. In the original analysis: A statistical classification framework was built for diagnosing cytomegalovirus status from the catalog of TCR beta chain sequences. TCRdb limited this immuneACCESS table to in-frame rearrangements with V and J called. A share of clones is missing; checked studies link under half to unresolved V genes, and the rest is unexplained. For V, J and clone size, that table is used; D and trimming come from the DNA. Counted in this sample were 250,000 to 400,000 clones; 88% of them appeared once. More than 0.95% of the sample rests with the top ten. From the cysteine through the phenylalanine, the CDR3 covers 14 amino acids. Only CDR3 DNA remains: 42 bases, in frame from the first base. CDR1 and CDR2 are drawn from the germline V gene: SGHVS, FQNEAQ. V loses 3 bases of germline sequence and J loses 5 bases, and the interval between the two ends is 11 bases.

As regards this clone: Its antigen has not been determined. No base quality values were provided; no much bigger clone lies one nucleotide off.

Donors formed part of the validation cohort, which comprised 120 subjects and was distinct from the first cohort of under 800 subjects. Results the study describes overall, beyond this receptor: It was suggested by the authors that the approach could potentially be generalized to other disease states and immunological phenotypes. In vitro tests confirmed that a few of the cytomegalovirus-associated TCR beta chains recognize cytomegalovirus antigens. Cytomegalovirus status was reported to be diagnosed by the classifier with high specificity and sensitivity in both the original and validation cohorts. Most TCR sequences were observed very rarely across donors, whereas some public TCRs were present in many individuals. A later analysis found that TCRs clustered in the first cohort also tended to co-occur in the 120 validation repertoires, with approximately 95% of cluster scores above 0. A later analysis had no HLA typing for the validation cohort, so co-occurrence there was scored across all 110 or so repertoires. The study gave a list of 150 to 200 TCR beta chains associated with cytomegalovirus.

This sequence was found in a man in his thirties or forties in good health and CMV-seronegative. The sample comprised PBMCs. The chain employs TRBV7-8 and TRBJ2-1; no D segment can be confidently identified. The nucleotide sequence reads as follows: TGTGCCAGCAGCTTCGGGTCGCCAGACAATGAGCAGTTCTTC. The resulting protein is CASSFGSPDNEQFF.